The 2 T cell receptor beta chains below come from one sample, sequenced in a study of T-cell memory formation after mild COVID-19. MiXCR, applied by TCRdb to the 5' RACE reads, yields one record per CDR3 protein. The sample carries about 320,000 distinct CDR3 sequences, over 11% recorded once. Sequencing input: PBMCs or a T cell subset sorted from them (not recorded which). The receptors originated from a man in his late teens or twenties who had mild COVID-19 (a few samples of this study predate the infection). Cell type and time point are not known.

J is TRBJ1-1 and V is TRBV12-5; D is unclear. V was trimmed by 0 bases and J by 4 bases, leaving 3 bases between them. The germline V gene encodes CDR1 LGHNT and CDR2 FRNRAP. This CDR3 has 12 amino acids. This CDR3 reads CASGLVGTEAFF. The CDR3 nucleotides are TGTGCTAGTGGTTTGGTGGGCACTGAAGCTTTCTTT.

This clonotype was detected ten times or more. The chain has TRBV6-6 and TRBJ2-5, with D perhaps given as TRBD1 or TRBD2 (5 bases each). The CDR3 is 20 residues long. The germline V gene encodes CDR1 MNHNY and CDR2 SVGAGI (reference sequence). Trimming left V 2 bases short and J 2 bases short, with 27 bases between. CDR3 nucleotides: TGTGCCAGCAGTTACGATCCGCACGGGACCCCAAGGCAAGAACAAGAGACCCAGTACTTC. Its translation is CASSYDPHGTPRQEQETQYF.